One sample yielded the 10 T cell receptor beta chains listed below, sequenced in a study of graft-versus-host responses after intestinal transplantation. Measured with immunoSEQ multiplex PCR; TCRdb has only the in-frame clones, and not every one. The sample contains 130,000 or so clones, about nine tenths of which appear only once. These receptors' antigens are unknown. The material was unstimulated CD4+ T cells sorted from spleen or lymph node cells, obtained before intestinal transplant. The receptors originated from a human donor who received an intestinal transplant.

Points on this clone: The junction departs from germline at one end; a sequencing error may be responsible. The CDR3 bases are TGTGCCAGCACCCAGGGTCTAGCGGGGGGTATGCACTTC. This gives the protein CASTQGLAGGMHF. The rearrangement joins TRBV6-1 to TRBJ2-7; 11 bases map to TRBD2. Germline V CDR1 and CDR2: MNHNS, SASEGT. The CDR3 runs to 13 residues.

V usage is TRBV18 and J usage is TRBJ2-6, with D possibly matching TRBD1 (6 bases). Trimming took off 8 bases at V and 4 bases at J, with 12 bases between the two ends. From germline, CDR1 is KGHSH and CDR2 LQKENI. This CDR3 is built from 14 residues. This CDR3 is CASRAGVGANVLTF. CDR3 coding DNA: TGTGCCAGCCGCGCAGGGGTGGGGGCCAACGTCCTGACTTTC.

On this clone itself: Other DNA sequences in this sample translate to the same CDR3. The CDR3 DNA reads TGTGCCAGCAGCCCGAGCACAGATACGCAGTATTTT. Its protein is CASSPSTDTQYF. The chain combines TRBV7-9 with TRBJ2-3; D unresolved. This CDR3 has 12 residues. With 5 bases removed from V and 0 bases from J, the gap between germline ends came to 3 bases. The germline CDR1 and CDR2 sequences are SEHNR and FQNEAQ (reference sequence).

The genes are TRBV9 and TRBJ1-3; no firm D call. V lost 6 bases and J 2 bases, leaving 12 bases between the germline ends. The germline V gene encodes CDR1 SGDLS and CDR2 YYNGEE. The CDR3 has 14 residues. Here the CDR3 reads CASTIEPTGNTIYF. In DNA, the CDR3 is TGTGCCAGCACCATTGAGCCGACTGGAAACACCATATATTTT. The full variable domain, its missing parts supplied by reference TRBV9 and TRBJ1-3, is DSGVTQTPKHLITATGQRVTLRCSPRSGDLSVYWYQQSLDQGLQFLIQYYNGEERAKGNILERFSAQQFPDLHSELNLSSLELGDSALYFCASTIEPTGNTIYFGEGSWLTVV.

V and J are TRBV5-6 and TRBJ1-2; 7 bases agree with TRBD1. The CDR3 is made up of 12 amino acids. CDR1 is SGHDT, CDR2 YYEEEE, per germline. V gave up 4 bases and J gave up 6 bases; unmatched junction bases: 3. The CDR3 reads CASSADRDGYTF. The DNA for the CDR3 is TGTGCCAGCAGCGCAGACAGGGATGGCTACACCTTC.

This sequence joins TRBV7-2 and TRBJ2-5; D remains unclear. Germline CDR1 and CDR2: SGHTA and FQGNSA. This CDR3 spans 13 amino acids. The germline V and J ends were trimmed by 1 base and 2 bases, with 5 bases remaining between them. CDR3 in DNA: TGTGCCAGCAGCTTAGGAGTACAAGAGACCCAGTACTTC. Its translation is CASSLGVQETQYF.

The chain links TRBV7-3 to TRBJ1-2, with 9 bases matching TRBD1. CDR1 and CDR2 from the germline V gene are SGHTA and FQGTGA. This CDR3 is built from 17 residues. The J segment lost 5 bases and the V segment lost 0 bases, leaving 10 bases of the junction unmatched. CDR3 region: CASSLTNNRGLGYGYTF. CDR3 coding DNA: TGTGCCAGCAGCTTAACGAATAACAGGGGGCTGGGGTATGGCTACACCTTC.

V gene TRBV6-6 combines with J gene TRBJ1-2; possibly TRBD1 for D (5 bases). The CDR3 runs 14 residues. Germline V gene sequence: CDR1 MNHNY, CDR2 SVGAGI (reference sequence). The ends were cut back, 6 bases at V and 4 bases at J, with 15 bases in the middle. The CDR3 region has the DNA TGTGCCAGCAGGTCCGACAGACTGTCCTATGGCTACACCTTC. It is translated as CASRSDRLSYGYTF.

The CDR3, as DNA: TGTGCCAGCAGTTTAACCGGGACTAGGGTCCCAAACAATGAGCAGTTCTTC. Amino acid sequence: CASSLTGTRVPNNEQFF. V gene TRBV28 combines with J gene TRBJ2-1, with 8 bases lining up with TRBD2. From germline, CDR1 is MDHEN and CDR2 SYDVKM. The CDR3 is made up of 17 amino acids. The junction had 11 bases not matched to a gene; V was cut back by 2 bases and J by 5 bases.

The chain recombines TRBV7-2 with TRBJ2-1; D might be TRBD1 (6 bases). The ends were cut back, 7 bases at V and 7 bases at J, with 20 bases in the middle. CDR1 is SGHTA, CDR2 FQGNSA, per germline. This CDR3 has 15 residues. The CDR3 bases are TGTGCCAGCACCACCTTAGGACAGTACTATAATGAGCAGTTCTTC. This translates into CASTTLGQYYNEQFF.